The 9 T cell receptor beta chains given below trace back to one sample, sequenced in a study of T cells in Graves' hyperthyroidism and ophthalmopathy. TCR beta CDR3 sequences were amplified from RNA transcripts. The HTBI primer set served for first-round RT-PCR of the TCR CDR3. TCRdb re-called the multiplex PCR reads with MiXCR, one entry per CDR3 protein. The sample comprises roughly 500,000 distinct CDR3 sequences, approximately 48% of which are singletons, and about 45% rests with the top ten. Material: peripheral blood or thyroid tissue (not recorded which). These receptors were taken from an adult woman with Graves' disease, either hyperthyroidism or ophthalmopathy (not recorded which).

This clonotype occurred a few times. V gene TRBV7-3 combines with J gene TRBJ2-2, with TRBD1 as a possible D gene (8 bases). Per the germline V gene, CDR1 is SGHTA and CDR2 is FQGTGA. The CDR3 has 16 residues. Trimming stripped 5 bases from V and 0 bases from J, with 13 bases between. Here the CDR3 reads CASSLQGGSNTGELFF. CDR3 nucleotide sequence: TGTGCCAGCAGCCTACAGGGGGGGTCGAACACCGGGGAGCTGTTTTTT.

Many counts were recorded for this clonotype. The rearrangement links TRBV20-1 to TRBJ1-2; unclear D gene. This CDR3 has 11 residues. Germline CDR1 reads DFQATT; CDR2 reads SNEGSKA (reference sequence). The V and J ends lost 4 bases and 4 bases respectively, with 7 bases between them. CDR3 in amino acids: CSANDGYGYTF. The CDR3 region has the DNA TGCAGTGCTAATGACGGCTATGGCTACACCTTC.

The sample holds many counts of this clonotype. The chain links TRBV11-2 to TRBJ2-7; TRBD1 matches at 9 bases. Germline CDR1 reads SGHAT; CDR2 reads FQNNGV. Unmatched junction bases numbered 9, after V lost 3 bases and J lost 3 bases. The CDR3 covers 16 residues. The CDR3 DNA is TGTGCCAGCAGCTTTCCCGGGACAGGGTTCAACTACGAGCAGTACTTC. Translation: CASSFPGTGFNYEQYF.

This clonotype was counted only a few times. V and J are TRBV24-1 and TRBJ1-5; TRBD1 is a possible D gene (6 bases). Germline values: CDR1 KGHDR, CDR2 SFDVKD. Trimming cost V 4 bases and J 9 bases, with 12 bases left between them. There are 13 residues in the CDR3. The chain's CDR3 is CATSEDRFRPQHF. The CDR3, as DNA: TGTGCCACCAGTGAAGACAGGTTTAGGCCCCAGCATTTT.

The V gene is TRBV7-3, the J gene TRBJ2-2, with D possibly TRBD2 on 6 matching bases. CDR1 is SGHTA and CDR2 is FQGTGA in the germline V gene. CDR3 length: 16 amino acids. V gave up 3 bases and J gave up 1 base, with 12 bases separating them. The CDR3 protein is CASSFGGVLNTGELFF. CDR3 DNA sequence: TGTGCCAGCAGCTTCGGGGGAGTACTGAACACCGGGGAGCTGTTTTTT. The entire variable domain, with the rest obtained from reference TRBV7-3 and TRBJ2-2, is as follows: GAGVSQTPSNKVTEKGKYVELRCDPISGHTALYWYRQSLGQGPEFLIYFQGTGAADDSGLPNDRFFAVRPEGSVSTLKIQRTERGDSAVYLCASSFGGVLNTGELFFGEGSRLTVL.

This clonotype was observed at least ten times. This rearrangement joins TRBV7-8 to TRBJ1-5; D not certain. This CDR3 region has 16 residues. In germline, CDR1 is SGHVS, CDR2 FQNEAQ. The V and J ends lost 5 bases and 5 bases respectively, with 19 bases between them. The CDR3 reads CASSRNLGVDDQPQHF. CDR3 DNA sequence: TGTGCCAGCAGCCGCAATTTGGGAGTAGACGATCAGCCCCAGCATTTT.

V is TRBV6-6 and J is TRBJ2-7, with unresolved D. The CDR3 runs to 14 residues. Trimming shortened V by 0 bases and J by 3 bases, and 9 bases separated the two germline ends. Per germline, CDR1 MNHNY and CDR2 SVGAGI (reference sequence). The CDR3 is CASSYSDGYYEQYF. The DNA for the CDR3 is TGTGCCAGCAGTTACTCGGACGGCTACTACGAGCAGTACTTC.

This clonotype was counted many times. The chain is built from TRBV7-8 and TRBJ2-5; D call uncertain. Trimming removed 2 bases from V and 6 bases from J, with 16 bases in between. Germline assignment: CDR1 SGHVS and CDR2 FQNEAQ. This CDR3 region has 15 residues. This CDR3 reads CASSLNNGRQQTQYF. CDR3 coding DNA: TGTGCCAGCAGCTTAAATAATGGCAGGCAACAGACCCAGTACTTC.

The J gene is TRBJ1-2, the V gene TRBV2; D gene unclear. The CDR3 is 13 residues long. CDR1 SNHLY and CDR2 FYNNEI come from the germline V gene. V was trimmed by 6 bases and J by 4 bases, leaving 12 bases between them. CDR3 loop: CASSPSRAYGYTF. CDR3 coding DNA: TGTGCCAGCAGCCCGTCCCGGGCCTATGGCTACACCTTC.